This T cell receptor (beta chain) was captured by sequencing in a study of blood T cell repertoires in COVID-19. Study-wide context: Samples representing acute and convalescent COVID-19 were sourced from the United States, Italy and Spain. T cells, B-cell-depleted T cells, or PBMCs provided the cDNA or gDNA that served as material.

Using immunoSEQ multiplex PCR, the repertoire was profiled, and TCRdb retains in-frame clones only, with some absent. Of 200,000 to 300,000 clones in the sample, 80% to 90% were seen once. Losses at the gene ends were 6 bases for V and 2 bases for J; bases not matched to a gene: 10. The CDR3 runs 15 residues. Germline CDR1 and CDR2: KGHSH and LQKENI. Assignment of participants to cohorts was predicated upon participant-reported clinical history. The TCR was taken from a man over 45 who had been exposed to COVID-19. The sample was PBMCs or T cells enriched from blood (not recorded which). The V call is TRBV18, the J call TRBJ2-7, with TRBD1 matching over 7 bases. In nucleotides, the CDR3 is TGTGCCAGCTCCCAAATGACAGGGTTAACCTACGAGCAGTACTTC. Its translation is CASSQMTGLTYEQYF.